This TCR beta chain was identified during a study of CD8+CD57+ T cells in acquired aplastic anemia (dated by TCRdb to between 2017 and 2018). For the wider study: DNA extracted from sorted CD4+ and CD8+ cells had a mean of 3.2 ug, with a range of about 0.18 to 27.4 ug. CD8+CD57+ expansion was defined as frequency above the mean frequency observed in healthy subjects. Points the paper makes about the study in general: Between patients and healthy controls, no significant difference in CD8+ Simpson's diversity was found (P=0.060). Although 25 to 30 CD8+ CDR3 sequences were shared by patients and controls, these sequences appeared highly expressed in patients and within the immunodominant clones of patients.

Patients chosen for sequencing had shown expansion of CD8+CD57+ cells by flow cytometry. Every patient had severe acquired aplastic anemia, diagnosed using the International Study of Aplastic Anemia and Agranulocytosis and Camitta criteria. Patients had received no therapy at the time of blood sampling. TCR repertoires of sorted CD4+ and CD8+ blood T cells from severe aplastic anemia patients and healthy subjects were deep-sequenced in the study. In the USA, patient enrollment took place under clinicaltrials.gov protocols 00001620, 01623167, 00001397, 00071045, 00081523 and 00961064. Ficoll-Paque density gradient centrifugation was used to isolate peripheral blood mononuclear cells. CD4+ and CD8+ T cells were sorted by FACS or magnetic beads before DNA extraction. Genomic DNA served as template for TCR beta VDJ combination and CDR3 sequence profiling. An Illumina HiSeq 2000 was the platform used for TCR repertoire sequencing. In the original analysis: Repertoire assessment relied on Simpson's diversity index, CDR3 size and DJ length profiles, and TRBV/TRBJ rearrangement plots. The most abundant DNA sequence in the deep sequencing data was defined as the immunodominant clone. CDR3 amino acid sequences were checked for sharing between subjects and were compared against published repertoires and the VDJdb database. TCRdb cleaned the public reads at Q25 with fastp, built clones with MiXCR and kept in-frame beta chains. Each CDR3 protein gets just one entry, which takes the most common genes and DNA from the rows behind it. TCRdb's processing, not the authors', yielded these V and J calls. This sample has about 240,000 distinct CDR3 sequences in its table, and 45% to 50% of those were observed once. The top ten clonotypes cover about 8.3% of the sample.

As regards this clonotype: The antigen it recognizes is unknown. Nothing much larger sits one base from this clone, and base qualities are not available.

V lost 6 bases and J lost 8 bases, and the count of bases not matched to a germline gene is 3. The CDR3, cysteine through phenylalanine, is 14 amino acids long. Only CDR3 DNA is held: 42 bases, read in frame from base 1. From the germline V gene, CDR1 is SNHLY and CDR2 is FYNNEI. Sequencing used sorted CD4+, CD8+, or CD8+CD57+ T cells (not recorded which) from PBMCs. The chain is assembled from TRBV2 and TRBJ1-6, and TRBD1 matches 11 of the central bases. The receptor comes from a human donor with aplastic anemia. This receptor carries the CDR3 CASRDRGLDSPLHF. The sequenced DNA: TGTGCCAGCAGGGACAGGGGGCTTGATTCACCCCTCCACTTT.